A selection of T cell receptor beta chains follows, all from one sample in a study of cytomegalovirus exposure and HLA in healthy donors. TCRdb keeps only in-frame clones here, not all; method: immunoSEQ multiplex PCR. This sample has fewer than 200,000 clones; 70% to 85% occur once, and the top ten carry roughly 0.64%. The specimen was PBMCs. All receptors derive from a woman between 40 and 55 years old in good health and CMV-seronegative. CDR3s include the opening cysteine and the closing phenylalanine or tryptophan. The order of the fields is V gene, D gene, J gene, clone size, CDR3 protein, CDR3 DNA. The D gene is left open where the match is weak. Not all rows give a size; the values are once, few, many and, for expanded clones, a class.

V gene: TRBV2; D gene: -; J gene: TRBJ2-7; clone size: once; CDR3 protein: CASSEDRDSYEQYF; CDR3 DNA: TGTGCCAGCAGTGAAGACAGGGACTCCTACGAGCAGTACTTC
V gene: TRBV9; D gene: -; J gene: TRBJ1-2; clone size: -; CDR3 protein: CASSVVRGDYGYTF; CDR3 DNA: TGTGCCAGCAGCGTAGTCAGGGGAGACTATGGCTACACCTTC
V gene: TRBV28; D gene: TRBD1; J gene: TRBJ1-2; clone size: -; CDR3 protein: CASSTGGIFYGYTF; CDR3 DNA: TGTGCCAGCAGTACAGGGGGGATATTCTATGGCTACACCTTC
V gene: TRBV5-1; D gene: TRBD1; J gene: TRBJ2-2; clone size: -; CDR3 protein: CASSPGTGVPGELFF; CDR3 DNA: TGCGCCAGCAGCCCCGGGACAGGGGTACCCGGGGAGCTGTTTTTT
V gene: TRBV28; D gene: TRBD2; J gene: TRBJ2-4; clone size: -; CDR3 protein: CASSIAGIAKNIQYF; CDR3 DNA: TGTGCCAGCAGTATAGCGGGAATAGCCAAAAACATTCAGTACTTC
V gene: TRBV9; D gene: -; J gene: TRBJ2-5; clone size: -; CDR3 protein: CASSVGIGAETQYF; CDR3 DNA: TGTGCCAGCAGCGTAGGAATAGGGGCCGAGACCCAGTACTTC
V gene: TRBV4-3; D gene: TRBD2; J gene: TRBJ2-1; clone size: few; CDR3 protein: CASSQDSGGSHYNEQFF; CDR3 DNA: TGCGCCAGCAGCCAAGATTCAGGCGGGAGTCACTACAATGAGCAGTTCTTC
V gene: TRBV6-5; D gene: -; J gene: TRBJ2-7; clone size: -; CDR3 protein: CASSWQALSYEQYF; CDR3 DNA: TGTGCCAGCAGTTGGCAGGCCCTCTCCTACGAGCAGTACTTC
V gene: TRBV11-1; D gene: -; J gene: TRBJ2-5; clone size: -; CDR3 protein: CASSLVGRKETQYF; CDR3 DNA: TGTGCCAGCAGCTTAGTGGGGAGAAAAGAGACCCAGTACTTC
V gene: TRBV25-1; D gene: TRBD1; J gene: TRBJ2-7; clone size: few; CDR3 protein: CASGRQGHEQYF; CDR3 DNA: TGTGCCAGCGGTCGACAGGGACACGAGCAGTACTTC
V gene: TRBV28; D gene: TRBD1; J gene: TRBJ1-2; clone size: -; CDR3 protein: CASSNRQGPNYGYTF; CDR3 DNA: TGTGCCAGCAGTAACCGACAGGGTCCTAACTATGGCTACACCTTC
V gene: TRBV7-9; D gene: TRBD1; J gene: TRBJ1-2; clone size: -; CDR3 protein: CASRGQAGWYGYTF; CDR3 DNA: TGTGCCAGCAGAGGACAGGCCGGATGGTATGGCTACACCTTC
V gene: TRBV30; D gene: TRBD1; J gene: TRBJ1-2; clone size: -; CDR3 protein: CAWSVGTGDNYGYTF; CDR3 DNA: TGTGCCTGGAGTGTGGGGACAGGGGATAACTATGGCTACACCTTC
V gene: TRBV6-5; D gene: TRBD1; J gene: TRBJ2-1; clone size: -; CDR3 protein: CASSYSRDRSGEQFF; CDR3 DNA: TGTGCCAGCAGTTACTCGAGGGACAGGTCCGGGGAGCAGTTCTTC
V gene: TRBV6-6; D gene: -; J gene: TRBJ1-1; clone size: -; CDR3 protein: CASSYWGRRGGTEAFF; CDR3 DNA: TGTGCCAGCAGTTACTGGGGCAGGAGGGGTGGCACTGAAGCTTTCTTT
V gene: TRBV15; D gene: TRBD1; J gene: TRBJ1-4; clone size: once; CDR3 protein: CATSRERQGYEKLFF; CDR3 DNA: TGTGCCACCAGCAGAGAACGACAGGGTTATGAAAAACTGTTTTTT
V gene: TRBV12-5; D gene: TRBD2; J gene: TRBJ2-5; clone size: -; CDR3 protein: CASGSGGVKETQYF; CDR3 DNA: TGTGCTAGTGGTTCGGGGGGAGTGAAAGAGACCCAGTACTTC
V gene: TRBV6-1; D gene: TRBD2; J gene: TRBJ2-1; clone size: -; CDR3 protein: CASTLGLATQQFF; CDR3 DNA: TGTGCCAGCACCCTAGGACTAGCGACTCAGCAGTTCTTC
V gene: TRBV5-6; D gene: TRBD1; J gene: TRBJ1-6; clone size: -; CDR3 protein: CASSLAGTGTSPLHF; CDR3 DNA: TGTGCCAGCAGCTTGGCCGGGACAGGGACTTCACCCCTCCACTTT
V gene: TRBV11-2; D gene: -; J gene: TRBJ1-4; clone size: -; CDR3 protein: CASSLVGGGYEKLFF; CDR3 DNA: TGTGCCAGCAGCTTAGTCGGGGGGGGGTATGAAAAACTGTTTTTT
V gene: TRBV29-1; D gene: -; J gene: TRBJ2-5; clone size: -; CDR3 protein: CSVLTETQYF; CDR3 DNA: TGCAGCGTCCTAACGGAGACCCAGTACTTC
V gene: TRBV18; D gene: -; J gene: TRBJ2-5; clone size: -; CDR3 protein: CASSPLRTARQETQYF; CDR3 DNA: TGTGCCAGCTCACCTCTCAGGACAGCTAGACAAGAGACCCAGTACTTC
V gene: TRBV5-4; D gene: TRBD1; J gene: TRBJ1-4; clone size: -; CDR3 protein: CAGSAGQGQGARGEKLFF; CDR3 DNA: TGTGCCGGCAGCGCGGGTCAGGGACAGGGGGCTCGTGGTGAAAAACTGTTTTTT
V gene: TRBV5-1; D gene: TRBD2; J gene: TRBJ2-7; clone size: -; CDR3 protein: CASSQTSGGTLEQYF; CDR3 DNA: TGCGCCAGCAGCCAAACTAGCGGGGGGACCCTCGAGCAGTACTTC
V gene: TRBV5-5; D gene: -; J gene: TRBJ1-2; clone size: -; CDR3 protein: CASSFTVTTYTF; CDR3 DNA: TGTGCCAGCAGCTTTACCGTAACAACCTACACCTTC